This T cell receptor beta chain appears in the sequencing data of a study of cytomegalovirus exposure and HLA in healthy donors. Study summary: In a previous analysis, around 110 million unique TCR beta sequences were found from 150 million to 200 million T cells. Whole-study findings and limits: Prediction of most subjects' HLA-A and HLA-B alleles by TCR beta sequences was reportedly accurate. Cytomegalovirus status, reportedly, was diagnosed with high specificity and sensitivity by the classifier. Earlier analysis yielded a pattern in which most TCR beta V segments were productive about 90% or about 30% of the time.

CDR3 size: 16 residues. The V and J ends lost 2 bases and 4 bases, in that order; junction bases with no gene match: 7. Looked up from germline, CDR1 is SGHRS and CDR2 is YFSETQ. A note on this clone: Its target is unknown.

Primers: 60 Vbeta forward and 13 Jbeta reverse. Using immunoSEQ multiplex PCR, the repertoire was profiled, and TCRdb retains in-frame clones only, with some absent. The sample contains 170,000 or so clones, roughly 88% of which appear only once. This TCR derives from a man over 45 in good health and CMV-seropositive. Sequencing was carried out using PBMCs. V usage is TRBV5-1 and J usage is TRBJ2-2, with TRBD1 matching over 8 bases. The CDR3 region is CASSLTVTGGTGELFF. CDR3 DNA: TGCGCCAGCAGCTTAACCGTAACAGGGGGCACCGGGGAGCTGTTTTTT.